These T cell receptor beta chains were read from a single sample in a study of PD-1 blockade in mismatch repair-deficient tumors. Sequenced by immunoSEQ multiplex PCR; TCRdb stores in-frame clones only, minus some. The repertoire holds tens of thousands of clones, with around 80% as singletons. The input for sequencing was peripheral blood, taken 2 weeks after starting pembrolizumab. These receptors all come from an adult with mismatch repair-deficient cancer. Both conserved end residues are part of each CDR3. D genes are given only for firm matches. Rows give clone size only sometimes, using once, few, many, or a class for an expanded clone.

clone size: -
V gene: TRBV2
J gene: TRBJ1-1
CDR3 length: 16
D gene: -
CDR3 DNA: TGTGCCAGCAGCTTAATGCGGAGGGGGGAGAACACTGAAGCTTTCTTT
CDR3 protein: CASSLMRRGENTEAFF

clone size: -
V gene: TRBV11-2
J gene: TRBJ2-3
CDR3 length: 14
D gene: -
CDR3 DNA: TGTGCCAGCAGCTTAGGGCTAGCGCGGGATACGCAGTATTTT
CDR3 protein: CASSLGLARDTQYF

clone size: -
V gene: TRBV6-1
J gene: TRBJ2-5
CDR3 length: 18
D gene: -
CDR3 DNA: TGTGCCAGCAGTGGGGTCCCCGGCAGGAACCCGGACCAAGAGACCCAGTACTTC
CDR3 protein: CASSGVPGRNPDQETQYF

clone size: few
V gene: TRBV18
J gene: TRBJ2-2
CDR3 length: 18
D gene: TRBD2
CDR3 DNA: TGTGCCAGCTCACCCAGGACTAGCGGGAGGATGGGCACCGGGGAGCTGTTTTTT
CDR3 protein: CASSPRTSGRMGTGELFF

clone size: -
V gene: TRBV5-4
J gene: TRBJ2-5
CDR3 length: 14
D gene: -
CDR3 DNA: TGTGCCAGCAGCTTAGGCGGACTGCTCGTGTCCCAGTACTTC
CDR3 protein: CASSLGGLLVSQYF

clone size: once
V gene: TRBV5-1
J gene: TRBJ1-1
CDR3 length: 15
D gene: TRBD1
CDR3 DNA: TGCGCCAGCAGTCCTGCCCCAACAGGGGAAACTGAAGCTTTCTTT
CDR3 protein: CASSPAPTGETEAFF

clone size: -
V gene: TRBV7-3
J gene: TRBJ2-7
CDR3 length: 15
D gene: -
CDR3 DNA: TGTGCCAGCAGCTTAGGTGCTGCGAAATCCTACGAGCAGTACTTC
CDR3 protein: CASSLGAAKSYEQYF

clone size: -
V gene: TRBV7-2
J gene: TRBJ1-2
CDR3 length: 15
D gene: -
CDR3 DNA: TGTGCCAGCAGCTTCCAGAATGCCGCGTATTATGGCTACACCTTC
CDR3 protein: CASSFQNAAYYGYTF

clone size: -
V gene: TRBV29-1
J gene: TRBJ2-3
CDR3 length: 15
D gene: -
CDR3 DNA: TGCAGCGTTGATGGGGTCGGGGTGGGGACAGATACGCAGTATTTT
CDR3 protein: CSVDGVGVGTDTQYF

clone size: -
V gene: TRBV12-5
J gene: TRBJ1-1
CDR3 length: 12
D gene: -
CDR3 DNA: TGTGCTAGTAGGTCAGGGAACACTGAAGCTTTCTTT
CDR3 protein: CASRSGNTEAFF

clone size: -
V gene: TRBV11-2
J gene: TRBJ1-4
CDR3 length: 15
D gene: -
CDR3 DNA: TGTGCCAGCAGCCCCCGCGGAGGGGCTAATGAAAAACTGTTTTTT
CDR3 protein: CASSPRGGANEKLFF

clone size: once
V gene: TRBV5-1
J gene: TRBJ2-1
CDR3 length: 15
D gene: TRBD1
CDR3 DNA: TGCGCCAGCAGCTTGGTGGACAGGGAGTTGGATGAGCAGTTCTTC
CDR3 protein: CASSLVDRELDEQFF

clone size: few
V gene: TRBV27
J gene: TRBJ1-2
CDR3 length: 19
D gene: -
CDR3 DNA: TGTGCCAGCCACACGTCTTATTTTACTACGACAGTTATTAACTATGGCTACACCTTC
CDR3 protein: CASHTSYFTTTVINYGYTF

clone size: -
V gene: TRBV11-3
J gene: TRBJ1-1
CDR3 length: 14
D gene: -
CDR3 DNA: TGTGCCAGCAGTTCAAATGGAGGAGCCACTGAAGCTTTCTTT
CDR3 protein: CASSSNGGATEAFF

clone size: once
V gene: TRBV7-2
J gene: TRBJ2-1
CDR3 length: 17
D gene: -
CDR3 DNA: TGTGCCAGCAGCTCCCCCGGGACCACCAACGCCTACAATGAGCAGTTCTTC
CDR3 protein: CASSSPGTTNAYNEQFF

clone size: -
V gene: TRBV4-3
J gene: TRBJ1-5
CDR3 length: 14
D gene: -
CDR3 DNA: TGCGCCAGCAGCCAAGACAGGGATGGGCAGCCCCAGCATTTT
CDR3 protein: CASSQDRDGQPQHF

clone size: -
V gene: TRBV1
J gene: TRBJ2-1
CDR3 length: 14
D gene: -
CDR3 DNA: TGCACCAGCAGCCAGAAGCTAGACGGCGATGAGCAGTTCTTC
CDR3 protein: CTSSQKLDGDEQFF

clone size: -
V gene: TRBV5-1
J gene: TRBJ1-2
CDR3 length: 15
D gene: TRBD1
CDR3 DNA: TGCGCCAGCAGCTCGACAGGGGGCGGGGGCTATGGCTACACCTTC
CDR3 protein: CASSSTGGGGYGYTF

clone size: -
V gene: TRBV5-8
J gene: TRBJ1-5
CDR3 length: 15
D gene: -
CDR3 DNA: TGTGCCAGCAGCTTGGCGGACAGATCAAATCAGCCCCAGCATTTT
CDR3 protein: CASSLADRSNQPQHF

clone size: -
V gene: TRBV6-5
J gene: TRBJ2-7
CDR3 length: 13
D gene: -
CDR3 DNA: TGTGCCAGCAGTTTACAGGGACCCTACGAGCAGTACTTC
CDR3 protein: CASSLQGPYEQYF

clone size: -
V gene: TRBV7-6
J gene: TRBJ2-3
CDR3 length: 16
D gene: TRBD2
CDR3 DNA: TGTGCCAGCAGCTTCTTGGCGGGCGGGGGTACAGATACGCAGTATTTT
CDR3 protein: CASSFLAGGGTDTQYF

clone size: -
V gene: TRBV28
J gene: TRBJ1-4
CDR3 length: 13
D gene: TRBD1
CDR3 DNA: TGTGCCAGCACGGACAGGGGTATGCAAAAACTGTTTTTT
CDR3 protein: CASTDRGMQKLFF

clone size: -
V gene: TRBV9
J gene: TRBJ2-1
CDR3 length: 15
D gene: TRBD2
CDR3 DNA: TGTGCCAGCAGCGTAGCGCCAGCGGGAGCCAATGAGCAGTTCTTC
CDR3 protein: CASSVAPAGANEQFF

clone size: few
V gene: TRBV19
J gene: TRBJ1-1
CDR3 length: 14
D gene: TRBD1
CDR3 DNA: TGTGCCAGTAGTATCACAGGGGCGAACACTGAAGCTTTCTTT
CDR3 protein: CASSITGANTEAFF

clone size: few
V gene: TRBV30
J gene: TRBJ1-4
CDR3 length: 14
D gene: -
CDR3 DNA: TGTGCCTGGAGTAACACCCCCCGCAGAGAAAAACTGTTTTTT
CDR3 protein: CAWSNTPRREKLFF

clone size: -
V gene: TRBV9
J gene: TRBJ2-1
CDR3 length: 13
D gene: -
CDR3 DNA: TGTGCCAGCAGCACGGGAGTTTACAATGAGCAGTTCTTC
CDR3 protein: CASSTGVYNEQFF

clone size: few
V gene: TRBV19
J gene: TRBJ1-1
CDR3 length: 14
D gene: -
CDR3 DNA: TGTGCCAGTACATCCCCGGGGCTTAACACTGAAGCTTTCTTT
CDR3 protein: CASTSPGLNTEAFF

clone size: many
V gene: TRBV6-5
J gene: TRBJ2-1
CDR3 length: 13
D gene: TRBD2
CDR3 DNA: TGTGCCAGCAGTTACGAGAGAGGGAGGGGGCAGTTCTTC
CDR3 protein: CASSYERGRGQFF

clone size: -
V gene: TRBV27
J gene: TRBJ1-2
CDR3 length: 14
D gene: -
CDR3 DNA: TGTGCCAGCAGTTCCAGCCAGGGATCGAGGGGCTACACCTTC
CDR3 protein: CASSSSQGSRGYTF

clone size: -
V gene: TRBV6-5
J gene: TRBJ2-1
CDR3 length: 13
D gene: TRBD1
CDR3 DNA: TGTGCCAGCAGTTACCGAGGGGGCTATGAGCAGTTCTTC
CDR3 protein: CASSYRGGYEQFF

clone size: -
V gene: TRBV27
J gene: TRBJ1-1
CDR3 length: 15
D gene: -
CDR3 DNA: TGTGCCAGCAGTTCGTACTGGGGTGGCGGGGTAGAAGCTTTCTTT
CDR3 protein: CASSSYWGGGVEAFF

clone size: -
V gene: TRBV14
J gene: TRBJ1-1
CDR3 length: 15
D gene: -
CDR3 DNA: TGTGCCAGCAGCCCGTTAGCAGGGTTGAAAACTGAAGCTTTCTTT
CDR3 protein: CASSPLAGLKTEAFF

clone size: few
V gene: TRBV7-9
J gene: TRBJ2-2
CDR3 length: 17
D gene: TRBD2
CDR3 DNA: TGTGCCAGCACCGAAGGGGGACTAGCGCCAGGCACCGGGGAGCTGTTTTTT
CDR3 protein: CASTEGGLAPGTGELFF

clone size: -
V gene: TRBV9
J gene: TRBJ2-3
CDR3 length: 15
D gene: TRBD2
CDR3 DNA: TGTGCCAGCAGCCCCTCGGCGGGAGTTAAAGATACGCAGTATTTT
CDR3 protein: CASSPSAGVKDTQYF

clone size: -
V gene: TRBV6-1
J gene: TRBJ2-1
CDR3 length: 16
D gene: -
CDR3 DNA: TGTGCCAGCAGTGAATCGTACGGGAGTAACAGAGATGAGCAGTTCTTC
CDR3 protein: CASSESYGSNRDEQFF

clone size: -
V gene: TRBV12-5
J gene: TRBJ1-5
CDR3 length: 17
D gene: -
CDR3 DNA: TGTGCTAGTGGTTTGGTAGTCGGTGGCAGGTACAATCAGCCCCAGCATTTT
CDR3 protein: CASGLVVGGRYNQPQHF

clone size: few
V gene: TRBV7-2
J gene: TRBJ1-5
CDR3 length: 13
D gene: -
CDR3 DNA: TGTGCCAGCAGCTTAGACAGGGCTCAGCCCCAGCATTTT
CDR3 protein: CASSLDRAQPQHF

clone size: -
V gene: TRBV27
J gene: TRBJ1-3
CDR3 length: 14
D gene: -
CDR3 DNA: TGTGCCAGCAGTTTAGGAGGGGCTGGAAACACCATATATTTT
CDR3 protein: CASSLGGAGNTIYF

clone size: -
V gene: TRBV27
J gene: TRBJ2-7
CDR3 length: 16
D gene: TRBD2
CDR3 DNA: TGTGCCAGCAGTTCGATCCTAGCGGGAGGGTTGCACGAGCAGTACTTC
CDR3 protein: CASSSILAGGLHEQYF

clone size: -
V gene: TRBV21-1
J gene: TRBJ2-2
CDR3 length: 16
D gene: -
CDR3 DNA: TGTGCCAGCAGCAAACTCCGGGACAGGGACGTCGGGGAGCTGTTTTTT
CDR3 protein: CASSKLRDRDVGELFF

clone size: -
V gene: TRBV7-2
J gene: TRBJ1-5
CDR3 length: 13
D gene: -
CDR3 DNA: TGTGCCGGGGGGGCGGATGAGAATCAGCCCCAGCATTTT
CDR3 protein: CAGGADENQPQHF

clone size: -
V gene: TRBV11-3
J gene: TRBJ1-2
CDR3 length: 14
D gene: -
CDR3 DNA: TGTGCCAGCAGCTTCGGGAGTTCGTGGCGTGGCTACACCTTC
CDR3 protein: CASSFGSSWRGYTF

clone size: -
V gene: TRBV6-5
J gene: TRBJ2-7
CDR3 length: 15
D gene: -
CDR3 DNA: TGTGCCAGCAGTTACCGTCGGGAACCAAACTACGAGCAGTACTTC
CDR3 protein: CASSYRREPNYEQYF

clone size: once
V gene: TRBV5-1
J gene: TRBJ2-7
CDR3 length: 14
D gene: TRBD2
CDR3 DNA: TGCGCCAGCAGCTTGCAATGGGGAGGGTACGAGCAGTACTTC
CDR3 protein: CASSLQWGGYEQYF

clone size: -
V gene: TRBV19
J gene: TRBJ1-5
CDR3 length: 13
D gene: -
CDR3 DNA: TGTGCCAGTAGTATAGAGGAAAGTCAGCCCCAGCATTTT
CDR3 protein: CASSIEESQPQHF

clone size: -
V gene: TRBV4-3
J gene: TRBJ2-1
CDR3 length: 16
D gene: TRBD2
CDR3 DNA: TGCGCCAGCAGCCCCAACCCCCGGGAGGGCCGAGGTGAGCAGTTCTTC
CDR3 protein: CASSPNPREGRGEQFF

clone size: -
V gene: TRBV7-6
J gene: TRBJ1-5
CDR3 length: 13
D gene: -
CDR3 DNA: TGTGCCAGCAGCTTAGCAACAGATCAGCCCCAGCATTTT
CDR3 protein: CASSLATDQPQHF

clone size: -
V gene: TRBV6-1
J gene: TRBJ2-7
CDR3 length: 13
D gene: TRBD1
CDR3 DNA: TGTGCCAGCAGGGACAGGATACGCTACGAGCAGTACTTC
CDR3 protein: CASRDRIRYEQYF

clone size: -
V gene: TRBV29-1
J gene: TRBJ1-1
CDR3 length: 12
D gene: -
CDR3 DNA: TGCAGCGTCGCCAGCGGGAACACTGAAGCTTTCTTT
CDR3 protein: CSVASGNTEAFF

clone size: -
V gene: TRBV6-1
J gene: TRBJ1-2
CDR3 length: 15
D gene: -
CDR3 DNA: TGTGCCAGCAGTGGACCCGGAGGGGCCAAGTATGGCTACACCTTC
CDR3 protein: CASSGPGGAKYGYTF

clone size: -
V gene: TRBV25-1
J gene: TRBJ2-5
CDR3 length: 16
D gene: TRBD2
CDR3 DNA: TGTGCCAGCAGTGAAACCCGGGGGGGTTCGCAGGAGACCCAGTACTTC
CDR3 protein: CASSETRGGSQETQYF

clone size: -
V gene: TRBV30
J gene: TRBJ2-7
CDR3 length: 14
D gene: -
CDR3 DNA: TGTGCCTGGAGTGGGGGCCAGGGGATCCACGAGCAGTACTTC
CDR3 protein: CAWSGGQGIHEQYF

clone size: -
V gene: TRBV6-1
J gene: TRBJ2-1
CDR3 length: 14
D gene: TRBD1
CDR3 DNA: TGTGCCAGCAGCCTGGACAGGGGGAATTATGAGCAGTTCTTC
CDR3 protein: CASSLDRGNYEQFF

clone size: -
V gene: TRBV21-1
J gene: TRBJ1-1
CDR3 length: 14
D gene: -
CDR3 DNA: TGTGCCAGCAGCAAAGGGGGTGGCTGCACTGAAGCTTTCTTT
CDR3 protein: CASSKGGGCTEAFF

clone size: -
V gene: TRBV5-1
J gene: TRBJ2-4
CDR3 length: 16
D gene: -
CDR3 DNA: TGCGCCAGCAGCCCTTATGAGATCCTAGCCAAAAACATTCAGTACTTC
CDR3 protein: CASSPYEILAKNIQYF